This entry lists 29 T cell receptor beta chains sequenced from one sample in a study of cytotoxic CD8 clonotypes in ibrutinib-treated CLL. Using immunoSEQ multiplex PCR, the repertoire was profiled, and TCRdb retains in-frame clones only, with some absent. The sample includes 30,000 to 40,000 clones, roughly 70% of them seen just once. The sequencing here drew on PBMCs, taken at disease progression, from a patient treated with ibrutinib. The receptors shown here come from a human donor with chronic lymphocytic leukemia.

The CDR3 here is CASRGDRASSYEQYF. CDR3 nucleotides: TGTGCCAGCAGGGGGGACAGGGCAAGCTCCTACGAGCAGTACTTC. The chain carries TRBV28 and TRBJ2-7; 9 bases line up with TRBD1. Germline lookup yields CDR1 MDHEN and CDR2 SYDVKM. After removal of 6 bases from V and 0 bases from J, the junction contained 6 bases not matched to a gene. This CDR3 is 15 amino acids long. The whole variable domain, filled in from reference TRBV28 and TRBJ2-7, reads DVKVTQSSRYLVKRTGEKVFLECVQDMDHENMFWYRQDPGLGLRLIYFSYDVKMKEKGDIPEGYSVSREKKERFSLILESASTNQTSMYLCASRGDRASSYEQYFGPGTRLTVT.

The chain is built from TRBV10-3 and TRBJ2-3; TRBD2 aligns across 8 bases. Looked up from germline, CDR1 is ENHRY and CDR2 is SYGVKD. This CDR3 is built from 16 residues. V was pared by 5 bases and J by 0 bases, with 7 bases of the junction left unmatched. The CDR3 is CAISPGGRPSTDTQYF. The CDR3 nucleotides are TGTGCCATCAGTCCGGGGGGGAGGCCTAGCACAGATACGCAGTATTTT.

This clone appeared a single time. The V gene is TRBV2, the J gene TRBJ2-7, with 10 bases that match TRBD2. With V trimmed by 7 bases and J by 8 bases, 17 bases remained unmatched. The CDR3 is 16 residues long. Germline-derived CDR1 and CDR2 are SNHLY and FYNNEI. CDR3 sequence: CASTTPRTSGRKKQYF. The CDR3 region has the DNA TGTGCCAGCACGACCCCCAGGACTAGCGGCCGGAAAAAGCAGTACTTC.

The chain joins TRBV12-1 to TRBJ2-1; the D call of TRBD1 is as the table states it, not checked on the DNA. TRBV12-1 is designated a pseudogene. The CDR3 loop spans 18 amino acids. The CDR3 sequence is CASSSRRSGTGKYNEQFF. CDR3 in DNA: TGTGCCAGCAGCTCTAGACGTTCCGGGACAGGGAAGTACAATGAGCAGTTCTTC.

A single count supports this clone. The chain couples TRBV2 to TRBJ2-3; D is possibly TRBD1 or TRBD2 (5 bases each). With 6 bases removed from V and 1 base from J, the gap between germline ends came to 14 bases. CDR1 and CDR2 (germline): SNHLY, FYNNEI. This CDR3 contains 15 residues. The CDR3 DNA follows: TGTGCCAGCAGATCCGGGGCGGCGGGCACAGATACGCAGTATTTT. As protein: CASRSGAAGTDTQYF.

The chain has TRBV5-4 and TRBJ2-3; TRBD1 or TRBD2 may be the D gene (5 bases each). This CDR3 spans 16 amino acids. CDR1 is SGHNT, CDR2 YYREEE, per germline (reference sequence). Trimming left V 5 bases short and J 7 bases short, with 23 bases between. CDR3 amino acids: CASRPGMGVTLNTQYF. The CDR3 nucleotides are TGTGCCAGCAGGCCCGGCATGGGGGTCACACTCAATACGCAGTATTTT.

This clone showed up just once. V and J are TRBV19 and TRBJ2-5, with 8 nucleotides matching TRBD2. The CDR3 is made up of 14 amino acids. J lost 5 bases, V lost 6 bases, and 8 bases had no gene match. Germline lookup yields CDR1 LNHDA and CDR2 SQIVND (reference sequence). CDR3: CASRGAGAGETQYF. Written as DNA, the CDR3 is TGTGCCAGTAGGGGAGCGGGGGCAGGGGAGACCCAGTACTTC.

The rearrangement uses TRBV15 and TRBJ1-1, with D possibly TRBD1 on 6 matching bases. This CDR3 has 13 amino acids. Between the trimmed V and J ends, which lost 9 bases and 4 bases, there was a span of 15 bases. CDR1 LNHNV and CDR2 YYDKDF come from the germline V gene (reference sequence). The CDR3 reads CATSQGMLTEAFF. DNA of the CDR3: TGTGCCACATCGCAGGGGATGCTCACTGAAGCTTTCTTT.

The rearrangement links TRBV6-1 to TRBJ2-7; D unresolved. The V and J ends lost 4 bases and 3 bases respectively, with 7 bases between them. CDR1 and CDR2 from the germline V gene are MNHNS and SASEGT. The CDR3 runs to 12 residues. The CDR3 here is CASSGGSYEQYF. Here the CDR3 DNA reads TGTGCCAGCAGTGGGGGTAGCTACGAGCAGTACTTC.

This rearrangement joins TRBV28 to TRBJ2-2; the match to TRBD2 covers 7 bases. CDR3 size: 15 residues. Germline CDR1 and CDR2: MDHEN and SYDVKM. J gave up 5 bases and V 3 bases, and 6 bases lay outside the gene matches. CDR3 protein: CASSFGGRGTGELFF. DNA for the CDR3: TGTGCCAGCAGTTTTGGAGGGAGGGGAACCGGGGAGCTGTTTTTT.

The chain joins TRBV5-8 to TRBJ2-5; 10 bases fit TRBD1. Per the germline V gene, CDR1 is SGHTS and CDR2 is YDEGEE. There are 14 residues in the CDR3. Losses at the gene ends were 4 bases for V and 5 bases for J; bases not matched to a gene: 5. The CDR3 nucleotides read TGTGCCAGCAGCGACAGGGGGCCGGGGGAGACCCAGTACTTC. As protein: CASSDRGPGETQYF.

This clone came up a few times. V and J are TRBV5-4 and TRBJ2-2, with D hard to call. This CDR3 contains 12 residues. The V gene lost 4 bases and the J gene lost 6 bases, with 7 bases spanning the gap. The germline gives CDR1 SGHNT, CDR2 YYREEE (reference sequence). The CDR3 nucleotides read TGTGCCAGCAGCCACCTGCCCGGGGAGCTGTTTTTT. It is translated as CASSHLPGELFF.

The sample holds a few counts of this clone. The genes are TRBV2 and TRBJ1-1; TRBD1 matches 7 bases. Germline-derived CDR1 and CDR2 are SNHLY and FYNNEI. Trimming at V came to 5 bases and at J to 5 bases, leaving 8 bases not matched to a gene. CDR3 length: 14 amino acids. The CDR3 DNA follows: TGTGCCAGCAGTACCACACAGGGGACGACTGAAGCTTTCTTT. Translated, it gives CASSTTQGTTEAFF. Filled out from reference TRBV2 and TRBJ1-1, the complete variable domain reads EPEVTQTPSHQVTQMGQEVILRCVPISNHLYFYWYRQILGQKVEFLVSFYNNEISEKSEIFDDQFSVERPDGSNFTLKIRSTKLEDSAMYFCASSTTQGTTEAFFGQGTRLTVV.

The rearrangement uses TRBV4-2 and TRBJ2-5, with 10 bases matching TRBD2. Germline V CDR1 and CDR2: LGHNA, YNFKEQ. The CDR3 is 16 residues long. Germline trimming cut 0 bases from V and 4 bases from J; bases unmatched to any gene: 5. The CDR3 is CASSQDPTSGPETQYF. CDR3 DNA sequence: TGTGCCAGCAGCCAAGATCCGACTAGCGGGCCAGAGACCCAGTACTTC.

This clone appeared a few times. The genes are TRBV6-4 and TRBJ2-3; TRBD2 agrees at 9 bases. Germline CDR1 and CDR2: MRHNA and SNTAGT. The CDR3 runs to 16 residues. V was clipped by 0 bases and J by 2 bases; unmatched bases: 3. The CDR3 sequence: CASSDSAGGPTDTQYF. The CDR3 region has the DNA TGTGCCAGCAGTGACTCCGCGGGGGGGCCCACAGATACGCAGTATTTT.

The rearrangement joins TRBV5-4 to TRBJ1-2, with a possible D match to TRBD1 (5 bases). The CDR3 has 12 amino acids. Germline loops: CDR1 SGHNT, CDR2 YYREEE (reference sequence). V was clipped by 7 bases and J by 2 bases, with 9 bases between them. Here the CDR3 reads CASGTVNYGYTF. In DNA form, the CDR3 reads TGTGCCAGCGGGACTGTGAACTATGGCTACACCTTC. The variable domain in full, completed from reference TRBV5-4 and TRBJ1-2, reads ETGVTQSPTHLIKTRGQQVTLRCSSQSGHNTVSWYQQALGQGPQFIFQYYREEENGRGNFPPRFSGLQFPNYSSELNVNALELDDSALYLCASGTVNYGYTFGSGTRLTVV.

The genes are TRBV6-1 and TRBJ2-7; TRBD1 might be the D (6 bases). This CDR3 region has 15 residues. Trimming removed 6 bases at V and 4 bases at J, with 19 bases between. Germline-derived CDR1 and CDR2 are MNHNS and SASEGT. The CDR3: CASRLDDRFNYEQYF. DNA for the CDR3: TGTGCCAGCAGGCTCGACGACAGGTTTAATTACGAGCAGTACTTC.

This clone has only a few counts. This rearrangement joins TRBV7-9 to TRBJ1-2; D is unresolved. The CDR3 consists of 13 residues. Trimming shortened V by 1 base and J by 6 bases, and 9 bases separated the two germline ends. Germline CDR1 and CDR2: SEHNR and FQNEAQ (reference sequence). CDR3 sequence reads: CASSLEPRHGYTF. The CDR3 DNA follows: TGTGCCAGCAGCTTAGAACCAAGACATGGCTACACCTTC.

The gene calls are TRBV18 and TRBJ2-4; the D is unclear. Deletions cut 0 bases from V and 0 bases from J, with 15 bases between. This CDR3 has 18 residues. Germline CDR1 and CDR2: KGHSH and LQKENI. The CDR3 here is CASSPPADGVLAKNIQYF. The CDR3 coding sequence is TGTGCCAGCTCACCACCTGCCGATGGGGTCCTAGCCAAAAACATTCAGTACTTC.

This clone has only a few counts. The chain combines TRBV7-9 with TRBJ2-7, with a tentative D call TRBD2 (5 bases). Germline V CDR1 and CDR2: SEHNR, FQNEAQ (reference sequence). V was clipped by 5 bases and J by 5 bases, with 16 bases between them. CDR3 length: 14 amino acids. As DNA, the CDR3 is TGTGCCAGCAGCGTGGGGAGACATCGGGACGAGCAGTACTTC. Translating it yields CASSVGRHRDEQYF. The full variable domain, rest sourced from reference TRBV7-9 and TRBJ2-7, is DTGVSQNPRHKITKRGQNVTFRCDPISEHNRLYWYRQTLGQGPEFLTYFQNEAQLEKSRLLSDRFSAERPKGSFSTLEIQRTEQGDSAMYLCASSVGRHRDEQYFGPGTRLTVT.

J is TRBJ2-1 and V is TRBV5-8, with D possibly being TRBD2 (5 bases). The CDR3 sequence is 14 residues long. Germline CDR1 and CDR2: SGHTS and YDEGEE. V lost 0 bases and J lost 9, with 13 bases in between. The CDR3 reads CASSLAGSGGEQFF. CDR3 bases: TGTGCCAGCAGCTTGGCGGGGAGTGGTGGTGAGCAGTTCTTC.

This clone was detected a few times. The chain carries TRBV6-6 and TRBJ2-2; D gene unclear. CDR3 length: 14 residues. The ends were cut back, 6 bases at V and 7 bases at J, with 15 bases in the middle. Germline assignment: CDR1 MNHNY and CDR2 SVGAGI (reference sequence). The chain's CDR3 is CASRRRVGGGELFF. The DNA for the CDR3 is TGTGCCAGCAGACGACGGGTGGGCGGCGGGGAGCTGTTTTTT.

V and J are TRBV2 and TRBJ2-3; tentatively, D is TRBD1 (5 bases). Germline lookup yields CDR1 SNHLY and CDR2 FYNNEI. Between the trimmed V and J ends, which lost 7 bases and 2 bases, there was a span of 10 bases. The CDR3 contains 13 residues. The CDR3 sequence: CASIPTDTDTQYF. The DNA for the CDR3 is TGTGCCAGCATACCGACAGACACAGATACGCAGTATTTT.

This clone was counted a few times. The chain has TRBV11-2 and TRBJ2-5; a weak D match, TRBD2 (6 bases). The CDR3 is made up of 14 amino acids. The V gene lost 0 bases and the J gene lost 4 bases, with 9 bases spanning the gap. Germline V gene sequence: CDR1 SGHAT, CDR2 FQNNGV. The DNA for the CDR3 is TGTGCCAGCAGCTTAGAGGAGGGTAGAGAGACCCAGTACTTC. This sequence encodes CASSLEEGRETQYF.

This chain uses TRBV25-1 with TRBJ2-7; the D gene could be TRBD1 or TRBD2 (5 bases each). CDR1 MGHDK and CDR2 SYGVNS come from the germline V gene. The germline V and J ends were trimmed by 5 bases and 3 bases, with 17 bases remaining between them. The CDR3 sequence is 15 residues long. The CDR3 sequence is CASSHNRDGNYEQYF. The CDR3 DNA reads TGTGCCAGCAGTCACAACCGGGACGGGAACTACGAGCAGTACTTC.

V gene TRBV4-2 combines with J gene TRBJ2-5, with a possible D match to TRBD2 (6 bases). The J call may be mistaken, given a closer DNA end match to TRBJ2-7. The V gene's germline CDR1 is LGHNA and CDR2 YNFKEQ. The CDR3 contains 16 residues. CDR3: CASSQDRDFTSYEQYF. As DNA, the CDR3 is TGTGCCAGCAGCCAAGATAGGGACTTTACCTCCTACGAGCAGTACTTC.

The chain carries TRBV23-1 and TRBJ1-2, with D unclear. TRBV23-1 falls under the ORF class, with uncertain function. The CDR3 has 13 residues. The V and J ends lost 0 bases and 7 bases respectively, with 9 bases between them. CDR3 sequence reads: CASSQSDGSGYTF. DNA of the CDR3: TGCGCCAGCAGTCAATCGGACGGTAGTGGCTACACCTTC.

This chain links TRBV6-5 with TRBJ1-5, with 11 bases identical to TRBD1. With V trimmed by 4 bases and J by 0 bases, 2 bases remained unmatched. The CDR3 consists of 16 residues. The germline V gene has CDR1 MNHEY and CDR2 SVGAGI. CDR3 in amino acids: CASSWTGGYSNQPQHF. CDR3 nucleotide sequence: TGTGCCAGCAGTTGGACAGGGGGCTATAGCAATCAGCCCCAGCATTTT.

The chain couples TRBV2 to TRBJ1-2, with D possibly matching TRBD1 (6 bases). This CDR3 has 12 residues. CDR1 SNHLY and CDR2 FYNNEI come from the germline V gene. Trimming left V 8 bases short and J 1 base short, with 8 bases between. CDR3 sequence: CASARGNYGYTF. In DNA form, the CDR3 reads TGTGCCAGCGCCAGGGGTAACTATGGCTACACCTTC.